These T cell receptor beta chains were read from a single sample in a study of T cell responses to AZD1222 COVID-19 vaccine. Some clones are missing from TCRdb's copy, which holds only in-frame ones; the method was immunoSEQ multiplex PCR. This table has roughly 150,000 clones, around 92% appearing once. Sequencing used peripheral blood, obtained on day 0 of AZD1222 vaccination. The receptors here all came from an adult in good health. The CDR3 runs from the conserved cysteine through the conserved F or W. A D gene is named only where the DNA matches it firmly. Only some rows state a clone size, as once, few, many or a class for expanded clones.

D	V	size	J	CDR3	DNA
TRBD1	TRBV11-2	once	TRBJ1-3	CASSPVTGSGNTIYF	TGTGCCAGCAGCCCCGTGACAGGGTCTGGAAACACCATATATTTT
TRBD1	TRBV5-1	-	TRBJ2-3	CASSTGQASTDTQYF	TGCGCCAGCAGCACAGGACAGGCTAGCACAGATACGCAGTATTTT
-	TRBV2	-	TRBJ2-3	CASSGDGADTQYF	TGTGCCAGCAGTGGTGATGGGGCAGATACGCAGTATTTT
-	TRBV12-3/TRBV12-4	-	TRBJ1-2	CASSTQIYGYTF	TGTGCCAGCAGTACCCAAATCTATGGCTACACCTTC
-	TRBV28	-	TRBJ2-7	CASGAGPYEQYF	TGTGCCAGCGGGGCAGGGCCATACGAGCAGTACTTC
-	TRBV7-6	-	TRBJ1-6	CASSLVGRGFDSPLHF	TGTGCCAGCAGCTTAGTGGGCAGGGGATTTGATTCACCCCTCCACTTT
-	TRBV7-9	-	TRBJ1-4	CASSLEQGGEKLFF	TGTGCCAGCAGCTTAGAGCAGGGAGGAGAAAAACTGTTTTTT
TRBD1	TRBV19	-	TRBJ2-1	CASSIDRNQGEFF	TGTGCCAGTAGTATAGATCGCAACCAGGGGGAGTTCTTC
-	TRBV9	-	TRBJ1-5	CASSVRWDQPQHF	TGTGCCAGCAGCGTACGTTGGGATCAGCCCCAGCATTTT
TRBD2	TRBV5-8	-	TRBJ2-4	CASSLETSGTLAKNIQYF	TGTGCCAGCAGCTTGGAGACTAGCGGGACGCTAGCCAAAAACATTCAGTACTTC
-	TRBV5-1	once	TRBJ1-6	CASSLETSYNSPLHF	TGCGCCAGCAGCTTGGAGACCTCCTATAATTCACCCCTCCACTTT
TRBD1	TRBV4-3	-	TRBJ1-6	CASRLGQGANSPLHF	TGCGCCAGCAGATTAGGACAGGGTGCCAATTCACCCCTCCACTTT
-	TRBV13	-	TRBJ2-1	CASSFGYANNEQFF	TGTGCCAGCAGCTTCGGTTATGCCAACAATGAGCAGTTCTTC
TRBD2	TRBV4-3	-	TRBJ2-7	CASSQGRGNYYEQYF	TGCGCCAGCAGCCAAGGGCGGGGGAATTACTACGAGCAGTACTTC
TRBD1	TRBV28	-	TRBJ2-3	CASSGTGGVDTQYF	TGTGCCAGCAGTGGGACAGGGGGAGTGGATACGCAGTATTTT